Shown below are 27 T cell receptor beta chains from a single sample sequenced in a study of early T cells in non-severe SARS-CoV-2 infection (dated by TCRdb to the early 2020s). The library was produced with 5' RACE. TCRdb records NextSeq 500 as the sequencer. The public reads were reanalyzed by TCRdb: fastp trimming at Q25, MiXCR alignment, in-frame beta chains only. CDR3 protein sequences are deduplicated, and each keeps its most common genes and DNA. Present in this sample are around 80,000 distinct CDR3 sequences, 13% of which were seen just once. The ten largest make up about 6.4% of the sample. The sample consisted of whole blood. These TCRs come from an adult who was a healthcare worker with PCR-confirmed SARS-CoV-2 infection or an uninfected control (not recorded which).

This clonotype was observed many times. The V call is TRBV3-1, the J call TRBJ1-1; D gene uncertain. The germline V and J ends were trimmed by 1 base and 1 base, with 7 bases remaining between them. The CDR3 has 14 amino acids. Germline-derived CDR1 and CDR2 are LGHDT and YNNKEL (reference sequence). The CDR3 DNA follows: TGTGCCAGCAGCCAAGGTCTCAGGAACACTGAAGCTTTCTTT. Translation gives CASSQGLRNTEAFF.

This rearrangement joins TRBV5-4 to TRBJ2-5, with 8 bases identical to TRBD2. The V gene end was trimmed by 4 bases and the J gene end by 1 base; junction bases not matched to a gene: 3. The CDR3 is 14 residues long. Germline V gene sequence: CDR1 SGHNT, CDR2 YYREEE (reference sequence). In nucleotides, the CDR3 is TGTGCCAGCAGCCGGGGGGGGGCCCAAGAGACCCAGTACTTC. Amino acid sequence: CASSRGGAQETQYF. Full variable domain (rest looked up from reference TRBV5-4 and TRBJ2-5): ETGVTQSPTHLIKTRGQQVTLRCSSQSGHNTVSWYQQALGQGPQFIFQYYREEENGRGNFPPRFSGLQFPNYSSELNVNALELDDSALYLCASSRGGAQETQYFGPGTRLLVL.

V is TRBV2 and J is TRBJ2-1; 9 bases fit TRBD2. Germline V CDR1 and CDR2: SNHLY, FYNNEI. The CDR3 loop spans 14 amino acids. Germline trimming cut 7 bases from V and 4 bases from J; bases unmatched to any gene: 5. The CDR3 is CASIAGGVYNEQFF. The CDR3 coding sequence is TGTGCCAGCATCGCGGGGGGGGTGTACAATGAGCAGTTCTTC.

The chain carries TRBV5-1 and TRBJ2-1; the match to TRBD2 covers 9 bases. Germline lookup yields CDR1 SGHRS and CDR2 YFSETQ. The V segment lost 2 bases and the J segment 3 bases; nucleotides outside the gene matches: 0. This CDR3 comprises 14 residues. CDR3 sequence (DNA): TGCGCCAGCAGCTTTAGCGGGAGCTACAATGAGCAGTTCTTC. This encodes CASSFSGSYNEQFF.

The V and J genes are TRBV29-1 and TRBJ2-7, with 9 positions matching TRBD1. Germline V gene sequence: CDR1 SQVTM, CDR2 ANQGSEA. The CDR3 totals 15 residues. J gave up 5 bases and V 5 bases, and 13 bases lay outside the gene matches. The CDR3 DNA is TGCAGCGTTAGGACGGGACAGGGTCTCTGGAACGAGCAGTACTTC. This codes for CSVRTGQGLWNEQYF.

This rearrangement joins TRBV7-9 to TRBJ1-5, with no clear D. V was shortened by 6 bases and J by 9 bases, with 24 bases between the two germline ends. The CDR3 contains 16 residues. Germline V gene data show CDR1 as SEHNR and CDR2 as FQNEAQ (reference sequence). CDR3 in DNA: TGTGCCAGCAGACCCAATGTACGACGGCCATACGGGCCCCAGCATTTT. This sequence encodes CASRPNVRRPYGPQHF.

In its sample, this clonotype was seen a few times. The DNA of the CDR3 is TGTGCCATCAGTCCTCAGGGGCCTGGGATAAGCGAGCAGTACTTC. Protein: CAISPQGPGISEQYF. The chain is built from TRBV10-3 and TRBJ2-7; TRBD1 is a possible D gene (6 bases). Per germline, CDR1 ENHRY and CDR2 SYGVKD. This CDR3 has 15 amino acids. V lost 5 bases and J lost 6, with 20 bases in between.

The J gene is TRBJ2-1, the V gene TRBV7-3; a possible D gene is TRBD2 (5 bases). Trimming removed 5 bases from V and 6 bases from J, with 11 bases in between. CDR3 length: 13 amino acids. Germline V gives CDR1 SGHTA, CDR2 FQGTGA. In nucleotides, the CDR3 is TGTGCCAGCAGCCTAATAGGAGGCAATGAGCAGTTCTTC. Translation gives CASSLIGGNEQFF.

This sequence joins TRBV6-5 and TRBJ2-5; D unclear. Germline assignment: CDR1 MNHEY and CDR2 SVGAGI. Trimming removed 3 bases at V and 5 bases at J, with 4 bases between. The CDR3 runs 11 residues. CDR3 residues: CASSYLETQYF. DNA of the CDR3: TGTGCCAGCAGTTATCTTGAGACCCAGTACTTC.

This chain joins TRBV24-1 and TRBJ2-7, with 11 bases fitting TRBD2. The CDR3 is 17 amino acids. The germline V gene encodes CDR1 KGHDR and CDR2 SFDVKD. V dropped 5 bases and J dropped 4; count of bases not matched to a gene: 12. CDR3 protein: CATSGITSGSERYEQYF. For the CDR3, the DNA is TGTGCCACCAGTGGTATCACTAGCGGGAGTGAAAGGTACGAGCAGTACTTC.

Many counts were recorded for this clonotype. The chain uses TRBV6-1 and TRBJ2-7, with a weak D call TRBD1 (6 bases). V lost 4 bases to trimming and J lost 7 bases, with 17 bases between them. There are 14 residues in the CDR3. CDR1 and CDR2 from the germline V gene are MNHNS and SASEGT. CDR3: CASSVNTGMGEQYF. CDR3 in DNA: TGTGCCAGCAGTGTAAATACAGGGATGGGGGAGCAGTACTTC.

The DNA of the CDR3 is TGTGCCAGCTCACCACCATCACTGCCTAATGAGCAGTTCTTC. Its translation is CASSPPSLPNEQFF. This sequence joins TRBV18 and TRBJ2-1; D is unclear. The CDR3 consists of 14 residues. V shed 0 bases and J shed 7 bases, with 10 bases lying between them. Germline V lookup: CDR1 KGHSH, CDR2 LQKENI.

This clonotype appeared a few times. This chain links TRBV5-4 with TRBJ2-1, with D hard to call. The V gene's germline CDR1 is SGHNT and CDR2 YYREEE (reference sequence). This CDR3 is 12 amino acids long. Deletions cut 6 bases from V and 5 bases from J, with 9 bases between. The CDR3 DNA follows: TGTGCCAGCACCCTAAGTAACAATGAGCAGTTCTTC. This translates into CASTLSNNEQFF.

About this clonotype: The junction shows a germline mismatch at one end, possibly a read error. V and J are TRBV7-7 and TRBJ2-5; 8 bases are a match to TRBD2. CDR3 size: 17 residues. Germline CDR1 SSHAT, CDR2 FNYEAQ (reference sequence). The chain's CDR3 is CASSLAPTPAGAETQYF. Here the CDR3 DNA reads TGTGCTAGCAGCTTAGCTCCAACTCCAGCGGGAGCTGAGACCCAGTACTTC.

The chain combines TRBV30 with TRBJ2-1; the match to TRBD2 covers 8 bases. Germline CDR1 and CDR2: GTSNPN and SVGIG (reference sequence). The V and J ends lost 4 bases and 2 bases, in that order; junction bases with no gene match: 13. CDR3 length: 17 residues. CDR3: CAWTPSGRAAAYNEQFF. CDR3 nucleotides: TGTGCCTGGACCCCCTCCGGGAGGGCCGCCGCCTACAATGAGCAGTTCTTC.

This chain links TRBV5-6 with TRBJ1-3, with D possibly matching TRBD1 (5 bases). CDR3 length equals 16 residues. Germline V gene lookup returns CDR1 SGHDT and CDR2 YYEEEE. V shed 3 bases and J shed 3 bases, with 16 bases lying between them. DNA for the CDR3: TGTGCCAGCAGCTATGGACATAGCTCTGTTGGAAACACCATATATTTT. Amino acid sequence: CASSYGHSSVGNTIYF.

The chain links TRBV18 to TRBJ1-4; D gene unclear. V dropped 2 bases and J dropped 4 bases, with 11 bases sitting between them. This CDR3 has 15 residues. Germline V lookup: CDR1 KGHSH, CDR2 LQKENI. CDR3 bases: TGTGCCAGCTCACCAGAAAAAGGCCTTAATGAAAAACTGTTTTTT. It specifies CASSPEKGLNEKLFF.

The table lists this clonotype with a few counts. V is TRBV12-3 or TRBV12-4 and J is TRBJ1-1, with TRBD1 matching over 7 bases. Trimming cost V 5 bases and J 0 bases; bases outside gene matches: 6. The length of the CDR3 is 15 residues. The CDR3 spells CASSTRGQMNTEAFF. CDR3 nucleotides: TGTGCCAGCAGTACCCGGGGACAGATGAACACTGAAGCTTTCTTT.

The chain uses TRBV28 and TRBJ1-2, with 9 bases that match TRBD1. The germline CDR1 and CDR2 sequences are MDHEN and SYDVKM. V lost 5 bases to trimming and J lost 6 bases; unmatched junction nucleotides: 10. There are 15 residues in the CDR3. The CDR3 loop is CASSISLQGAHGYTF. CDR3 DNA: TGTGCCAGCAGTATCTCCCTACAGGGGGCCCATGGCTACACCTTC.

The sample holds many counts of this clonotype. This sequence joins TRBV28 and TRBJ2-1; D is perhaps TRBD1 (6 bases). The CDR3 loop spans 13 amino acids. V lost 8 bases to trimming and J lost 3 bases, with 11 bases between them. Looked up from germline, CDR1 is MDHEN and CDR2 is SYDVKM. CDR3 coding DNA: TGTGCCAGCCGGGACACGGGCTACAATGAGCAGTTCTTC. As protein: CASRDTGYNEQFF.

This clonotype came up many times. This chain connects TRBV9 to TRBJ2-7, with a weak D call TRBD2 (6 bases). The V and J ends lost 0 bases and 4 bases respectively, with 14 bases between them. The CDR3 spans 15 residues. Per the germline V gene, CDR1 is SGDLS and CDR2 is YYNGEE. This CDR3 reads CASSVGVAAMYEQYF. CDR3 in DNA: TGTGCCAGCAGCGTAGGCGTAGCGGCTATGTACGAGCAGTACTTC.

In this sample, this clonotype turned up many times. This chain uses TRBV20-1 with TRBJ1-1, with a weak D call TRBD1 (5 bases). Germline values: CDR1 DFQATT, CDR2 SNEGSKA (reference sequence). The CDR3 runs 16 residues. V lost 0 bases, J lost 4 bases, and 18 bases lay in between. Here the CDR3 reads CSARDLRGVLSTEAFF. The CDR3 region has the DNA TGCAGTGCTAGAGATCTAAGGGGCGTTTTATCCACTGAAGCTTTCTTT.

The rearrangement joins TRBV7-8 to TRBJ1-6; 9 bases match TRBD1. This CDR3 has 14 amino acids. CDR1 and CDR2 (germline): SGHVS, FQNEAQ. V shed 6 bases, J shed 10 bases, and the junction held 7 bases outside the gene matches. CDR3 sequence: CASRSGTGNSPLHF. The CDR3 DNA follows: TGTGCCAGCAGGTCCGGGACAGGGAACTCACCCCTCCACTTT.

Only a few counts were recorded for this clonotype. The V gene is TRBV20-1, the J gene TRBJ2-3; 15 bases match TRBD2. Trimming cost V 6 bases and J 2 bases; bases outside gene matches: 15. The length of the CDR3 is 19 residues. Looked up from germline, CDR1 is DFQATT and CDR2 is SNEGSKA (reference sequence). CDR3 DNA sequence: TGCAGTGCCCCCCCCCATGGACTAGCGGGAGGGCCATTCACAGATACGCAGTATTTT. It codes for CSAPPHGLAGGPFTDTQYF.

In its sample, this clonotype was seen a few times. This chain connects TRBV4-1 to TRBJ2-7; D is undetermined. Per germline, CDR1 MGHRA and CDR2 YSYEKL. Trimming stripped 1 base from V and 6 bases from J, with 13 bases between. The CDR3 sequence is 14 residues long. CDR3 amino acids: CASSQGDATPEQYF. CDR3 DNA sequence: TGCGCCAGCAGCCAAGGCGACGCAACCCCCGAGCAGTACTTC.

Turning to this clonotype: One end of the junction fails to match germline, which may point to a read error. The rearrangement uses TRBV19 and TRBJ1-2, with TRBD1 as a possible D gene (5 bases). This CDR3 contains 14 residues. Germline lookup yields CDR1 LNHDA and CDR2 SQIVND (reference sequence). CDR3 sequence reads: CASNIGTHLTYSTF. The CDR3 DNA sequence: TGTGCCAGTAACATCGGGACTCACCTCACCTATTCGACTTTC.

A few counts support this clonotype. CDR3 DNA: TGTGCCAGCTCACCGAACCCTTTCGGACAATACCCTGGAAACACCATATATTTT. Translated, it gives CASSPNPFGQYPGNTIYF. The chain joins TRBV18 to TRBJ1-3; D is perhaps TRBD1 (5 bases). Trimming removed 3 bases at V and 2 bases at J, with 20 bases between. Germline V gives CDR1 KGHSH, CDR2 LQKENI. The length of the CDR3 is 18 residues.